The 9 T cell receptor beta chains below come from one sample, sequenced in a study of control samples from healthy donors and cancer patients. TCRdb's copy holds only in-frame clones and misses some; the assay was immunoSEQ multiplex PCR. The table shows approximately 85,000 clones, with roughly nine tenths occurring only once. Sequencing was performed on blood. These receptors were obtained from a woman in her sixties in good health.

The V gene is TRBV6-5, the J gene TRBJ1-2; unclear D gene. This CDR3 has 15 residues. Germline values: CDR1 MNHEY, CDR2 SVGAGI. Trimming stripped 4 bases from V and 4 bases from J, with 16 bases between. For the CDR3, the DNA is TGTGCCAGCAGTTTGGGGTACGGTGACCGCTATGGCTACACCTTC. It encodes CASSLGYGDRYGYTF.

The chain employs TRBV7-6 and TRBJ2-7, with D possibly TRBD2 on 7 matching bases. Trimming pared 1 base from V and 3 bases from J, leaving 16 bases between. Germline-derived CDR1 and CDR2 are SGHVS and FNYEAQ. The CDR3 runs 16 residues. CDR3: CASSLGGGLGFYEQYF. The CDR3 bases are TGTGCCAGCAGCTTAGGCGGGGGCCTAGGGTTCTACGAGCAGTACTTC.

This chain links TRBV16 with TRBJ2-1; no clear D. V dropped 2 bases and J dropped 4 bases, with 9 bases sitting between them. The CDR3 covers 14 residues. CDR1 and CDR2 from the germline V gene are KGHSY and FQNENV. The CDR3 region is CASSQPTSYNEQFF. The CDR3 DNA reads TGTGCCAGCAGCCAACCCACAAGTTACAATGAGCAGTTCTTC.

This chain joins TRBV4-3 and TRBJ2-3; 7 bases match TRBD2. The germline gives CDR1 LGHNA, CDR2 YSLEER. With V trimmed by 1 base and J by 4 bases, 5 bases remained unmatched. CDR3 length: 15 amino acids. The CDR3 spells CASSQAGRRADTQYF. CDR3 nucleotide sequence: TGCGCCAGCAGCCAAGCCGGGAGGCGGGCAGATACGCAGTATTTT.

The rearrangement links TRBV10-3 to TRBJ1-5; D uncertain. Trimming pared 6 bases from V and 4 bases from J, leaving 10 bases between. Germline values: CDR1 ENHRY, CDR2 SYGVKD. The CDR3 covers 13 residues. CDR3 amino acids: CAIRDQGNQPQHF. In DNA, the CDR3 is TGTGCCATCAGGGACCAAGGGAATCAGCCCCAGCATTTT.

CDR3 coding DNA: TGCGCCAGCAGCCATGGAACAGGGGGCCGACAGCCCCAGCATTTT. It yields the protein CASSHGTGGRQPQHF. This chain uses TRBV4-1 with TRBJ1-5; 9 nucleotides align to TRBD1. The trim removed 3 bases at V and 7 bases at J, leaving 7 bases unmatched. The CDR3 runs 15 residues. Germline CDR1 and CDR2: MGHRA and YSYEKL.

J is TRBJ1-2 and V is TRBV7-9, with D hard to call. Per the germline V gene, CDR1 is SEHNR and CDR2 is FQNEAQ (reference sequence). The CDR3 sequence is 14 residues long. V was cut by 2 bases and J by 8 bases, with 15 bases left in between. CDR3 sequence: CASSLNPPGPGYTF. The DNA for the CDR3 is TGTGCCAGCAGCTTAAACCCCCCCGGGCCCGGCTACACCTTC.

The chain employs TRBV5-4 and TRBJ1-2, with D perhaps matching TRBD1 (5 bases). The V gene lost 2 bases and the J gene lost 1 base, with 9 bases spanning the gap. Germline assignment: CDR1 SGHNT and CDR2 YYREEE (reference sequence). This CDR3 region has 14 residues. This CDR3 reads CASSFRGGNYGYTF. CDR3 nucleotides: TGTGCCAGCAGCTTCCGGGGGGGTAACTATGGCTACACCTTC.

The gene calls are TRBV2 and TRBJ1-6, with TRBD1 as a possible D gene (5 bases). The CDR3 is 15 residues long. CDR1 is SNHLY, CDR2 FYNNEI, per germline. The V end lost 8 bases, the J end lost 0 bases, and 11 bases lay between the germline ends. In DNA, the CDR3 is TGTGCCAGCGGGGACCGAGGCTCCTATAATTCACCCCTCCACTTT. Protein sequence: CASGDRGSYNSPLHF.